What follows describes a single T cell receptor beta chain. Its antigen remains unknown. Clones were sequenced by immunoSEQ multiplex PCR, and TCRdb holds only the in-frame ones, with some missing. This sample has over 30,000 clones, with 75% to 85% found just once. This specimen belongs to a study of radiotherapy plus CTLA-4 blockade in lung cancer. The wider study: Patients showed objective responses in under 20% of cases, and disease control was achieved by approximately 30%. Findings and caveats of the study: Dynamics of early blood T cell clones, together with interferon-beta, were reportedly the best predictors of response. Some TCR clones had been derived from tumors. These clones expanded in peripheral blood after radiotherapy plus ipilimumab.

The sample in question was peripheral blood, obtained from a patient treated with radiotherapy plus ipilimumab. This receptor was taken from a human donor with non-small cell lung cancer that progressed on radiotherapy plus ipilimumab.

CDR3 protein: CASSPWGTTAGGFEEQFF. DNA of the CDR3: TGTGCCAGCAGCCCCTGGGGGACTACAGCGGGGGGGTTCGAAGAGCAGTTCTTC. The J gene is TRBJ2-1, the V gene TRBV14, with TRBD2 identical over 10 bases. The germline V gene encodes CDR1 SGHDN and CDR2 FVKESK. V lost 4 bases to trimming and J lost 10 bases; unmatched junction nucleotides: 19. The CDR3 sequence is 18 residues long.